The 26 T cell receptor beta chains given below trace back to one sample, sequenced in a study of T cells in Graves' hyperthyroidism and ophthalmopathy. RNA transcripts were the template for amplifying TCR beta CDR3 regions. Primed by the HTBI set, a first-round RT-PCR was run on the TCR CDR3. TCRdb fed the multiplex PCR reads into MiXCR, producing one record per CDR3 protein. The sample records fewer than 800,000 distinct CDR3 sequences, 16% being singletons. Sequencing was performed on blood. Receptors originate from a young man with Graves' hyperthyroidism.

This clonotype was detected many times. The gene calls are TRBV28 and TRBJ2-7, with 9 bases matching TRBD1. With V trimmed by 5 bases and J by 5 bases, 7 bases remained unmatched. CDR1 is MDHEN and CDR2 is SYDVKM in the germline V gene. The CDR3 is 14 amino acids. As DNA, the CDR3 is TGTGCCAGCAGTGCTCCGGGACAGGGAAACGAGCAGTACTTC. Residues: CASSAPGQGNEQYF.

This clonotype was detected a few times. The chain couples TRBV4-1 to TRBJ2-1, with 8 bases that match TRBD2. Germline V lookup: CDR1 MGHRA, CDR2 YSYEKL. V gave up 1 base and J gave up 5 bases; unmatched junction bases: 4. The CDR3 has 15 amino acids. The CDR3 spells CASSQATSDDNEQFF. The CDR3 bases are TGCGCCAGCAGCCAAGCGACTAGCGATGACAATGAGCAGTTCTTC.

Ten or more counts support this clonotype. J is TRBJ2-3 and V is TRBV4-1; TRBD1 is a possible D gene (5 bases). The germline gives CDR1 MGHRA, CDR2 YSYEKL. V was trimmed by 4 bases and J by 3 bases, leaving 14 bases between them. This CDR3 contains 15 residues. CDR3 nucleotides: TGCGCCAGCAGCCTCCAAGCAGGGAAGACAGATACGCAGTATTTT. Translated: CASSLQAGKTDTQYF.

This clonotype was detected many times. The rearrangement uses TRBV2 and TRBJ2-7; TRBD1 aligns across 11 bases. CDR3 length: 12 amino acids. The germline V gene encodes CDR1 SNHLY and CDR2 FYNNEI. J lost 4 bases, V lost 9 bases, and 2 bases had no gene match. CDR3 sequence (DNA): TGTGCCAGGGGGACAGGGGGTTACGAGCAGTACTTC. Protein: CARGTGGYEQYF.

This clonotype came up many times. The V gene is TRBV7-8, the J gene TRBJ1-5; D not certain. V dropped 1 base and J dropped 7 bases, with 11 bases sitting between them. The CDR3 has 14 residues. Germline CDR1 SGHVS, CDR2 FQNEAQ. DNA of the CDR3: TGTGCCAGCAGCTTAGGTTCATCTCTGCAGCCCCAGCATTTT. Translated, it gives CASSLGSSLQPQHF. Complete variable domain (other parts from reference TRBV7-8 and TRBJ1-5): GAGVSQSPRYKVAKRGQDVALRCDPISGHVSLFWYQQALGQGPEFLTYFQNEAQLDKSGLPSDRFFAERPEGSVSTLKIQRTQQEDSAVYLCASSLGSSLQPQHFGDGTRLSIL.

Ten or more counts support this clonotype. The chain recombines TRBV11-1 with TRBJ2-7; D unresolved. Germline V gene sequence: CDR1 SGHAT, CDR2 FQDESV (reference sequence). The germline V and J ends were trimmed by 4 bases and 0 bases, with 10 bases remaining between them. The CDR3 runs 14 residues. CDR3 bases: TGTGCCAGCAGCTACCAGGCTAGCTCCTACGAGCAGTACTTC. Amino acids: CASSYQASSYEQYF.

A remark on this clonotype: This may come from a read error, since a much larger clone is one base off. This rearrangement joins TRBV18 to TRBJ2-4; D may match TRBD1 or TRBD2 (5 bases each). The CDR3 is made up of 15 amino acids. CDR1 is KGHSH and CDR2 is LQKENI in the germline V gene. Trimming took 8 bases from V and 0 from J, leaving 14 bases between them. The CDR3 loop reads CASPETGTAKNIQYF. DNA of the CDR3: TGTGCCAGCCCAGAGACCGGGACAGCCAAAAACATTCAGTACTTC.

This clonotype has at least ten counts. V and J are TRBV6-5 and TRBJ2-5, with 9 bases fitting TRBD2. In germline, CDR1 is MNHEY, CDR2 SVGAGI. The CDR3 runs to 17 residues. Losses at the gene ends were 2 bases for V and 4 bases for J; bases not matched to a gene: 11. In nucleotides, the CDR3 is TGTGCCAGCAGTTACCTTCGCGGGACTAGCTTAAGAGAGACCCAGTACTTC. Amino acids: CASSYLRGTSLRETQYF.

As to this clonotype: A much larger clone differs from this one at a single base, so this may be a read error. V gene TRBV28 combines with J gene TRBJ1-2; D remains unclear. The CDR3 length is 12 residues. Germline CDR1 reads MDHEN; CDR2 reads SYDVKM. The CDR3 sequence is CANSPLVGGYTF. Here the CDR3 DNA reads TGTGCCAACAGTCCCTTAGTCGGCGGCTACACCTTC.

In its sample, this clonotype was seen a few times. The rearrangement joins TRBV25-1 to TRBJ2-1, with TRBD1 as a possible D gene (6 bases). The CDR3 spans 12 residues. The V gene's germline CDR1 is MGHDK and CDR2 SYGVNS. With 3 bases removed from V and 11 bases from J, the gap between germline ends came to 11 bases. This CDR3 is CASSEHRDKQFF. The CDR3 DNA sequence: TGTGCCAGCAGTGAGCACCGGGACAAGCAGTTCTTC.

The J gene is TRBJ1-1, the V gene TRBV4-3; D is possibly TRBD1 (6 bases). CDR1 and CDR2 (germline): LGHNA, YSLEER. V was shortened by 3 bases and J by 4 bases, with 12 bases between the two germline ends. The length of the CDR3 is 14 residues. In DNA form, the CDR3 reads TGCGCCAGCAGCCATCTGGGGGCGGGCACTGAAGCTTTCTTT. This sequence encodes CASSHLGAGTEAFF.

This clonotype was picked up a small number of times. This chain joins TRBV25-1 and TRBJ2-5; D unresolved. The V gene lost 3 bases and the J gene lost 4 bases, with 12 bases spanning the gap. The CDR3 consists of 14 residues. Germline V lookup: CDR1 MGHDK, CDR2 SYGVNS. DNA for the CDR3: TGTGCCAGCAGTGATGTCGGCGGACGAGAGACCCAGTACTTC. It specifies CASSDVGGRETQYF.

This clonotype was picked up many times. CDR3 sequence (DNA): TGTGCCAGCACTAAGGATTACACAGATACGCAGTATTTT. It encodes CASTKDYTDTQYF. The chain joins TRBV28 to TRBJ2-3; D remains unclear. The length of the CDR3 is 13 residues. Germline CDR1 MDHEN, CDR2 SYDVKM. V lost 7 bases, J lost 2 bases, and 10 bases lay in between.

This clonotype was detected ten times or more. This chain uses TRBV6-1 with TRBJ1-5, with D uncertain. This CDR3 has 15 amino acids. Looked up from germline, CDR1 is MNHNS and CDR2 is SASEGT. V lost 6 bases and J 1 base, leaving 13 bases between the germline ends. CDR3 sequence reads: CASSSDPGSNQPQHF. The CDR3, as DNA: TGTGCCAGCAGCTCCGACCCCGGGAGCAATCAGCCCCAGCATTTT.

This clonotype was counted between two and nine times. The rearrangement joins TRBV7-9 to TRBJ1-6; D is undetermined. Trimming took 4 bases from V and 11 from J, leaving 9 bases between them. The CDR3 loop spans 12 amino acids. Germline V gene sequence: CDR1 SEHNR, CDR2 FQNEAQ (reference sequence). The DNA for the CDR3 is TGTGCCAGCAGCTCCCGCGGGACACCCCTCCACTTT. Translated: CASSSRGTPLHF.

This clonotype was recorded at least ten times. The CDR3 protein is CASSLLSRNTEAFF. The CDR3 DNA is TGTGCCAGCAGCTTATTGTCGCGGAACACTGAAGCTTTCTTT. The rearrangement joins TRBV11-2 to TRBJ1-1, with unresolved D. V shed 2 bases and J shed 1 base, with 8 bases lying between them. Germline V gene data show CDR1 as SGHAT and CDR2 as FQNNGV. The CDR3 has 14 residues.

This clonotype was counted between two and nine times. The chain combines TRBV18 with TRBJ1-6; possible D gene TRBD1, 6 bases. Trimming removed 2 bases at V and 6 bases at J, with 17 bases between. The CDR3 extends over 17 amino acids. CDR1 and CDR2 (germline): KGHSH, LQKENI. The CDR3 nucleotides read TGTGCCAGCTCACCAATCTTCATCGGACAGAGTAATTCACCCCTCCACTTT. Protein sequence: CASSPIFIGQSNSPLHF.

This clonotype showed up many times. The rearrangement joins TRBV20-1 to TRBJ1-1, with D possibly being TRBD1 (6 bases). The CDR3 runs to 12 residues. Germline V lookup: CDR1 DFQATT, CDR2 SNEGSKA (reference sequence). Trimming removed 6 bases from V and 4 bases from J, with 12 bases in between. The CDR3 coding sequence is TGCAGTGCCCCACAGGGTTTCACTGAAGCTTTCTTT. Its translation is CSAPQGFTEAFF.

Only a few counts were recorded for this clonotype. CDR3 DNA sequence: TGCGCCAGCAGCTTCCTTCCGCTATCGGGAGCCCATTTTTACGAGCAGTACTTC. Translation gives CASSFLPLSGAHFYEQYF. This chain uses TRBV5-1 with TRBJ2-7, with a weak D call TRBD2 (6 bases). V lost 2 bases and J lost 4, with 25 bases in between. Germline CDR1 is SGHRS and CDR2 is YFSETQ. CDR3 size: 18 residues.

The rearrangement links TRBV12-3 or TRBV12-4 to TRBJ1-5; D unclear. The CDR3 consists of 14 residues. Trimming removed 3 bases from V and 0 bases from J, with 6 bases in between. CDR3 nucleotides: TGTGCCAGCAGTTTGGAGGTTAGCAATCAGCCCCAGCATTTT. It codes for CASSLEVSNQPQHF.

The V call is TRBV28, the J call TRBJ1-2; D not resolved. The CDR3 length is 15 residues. With 6 bases removed from V and 6 bases from J, the gap between germline ends came to 20 bases. Germline V gene sequence: CDR1 MDHEN, CDR2 SYDVKM. The CDR3 region has the DNA TGTGCCAGCAGCCCCTCATGGGGAGGGAGGGATGGCTACACCTTC. This sequence encodes CASSPSWGGRDGYTF.

This clonotype was observed a few times. The chain employs TRBV3-1 and TRBJ2-1; 8 positions agree with TRBD2. The V gene's germline CDR1 is LGHDT and CDR2 YNNKEL (reference sequence). V lost 4 bases to trimming and J lost 5 bases; unmatched junction nucleotides: 10. The CDR3 contains 16 residues. This CDR3 is CASSPRPGGRNNEQFF. Here the CDR3 DNA reads TGTGCCAGCAGCCCCCGTCCGGGAGGGAGGAACAATGAGCAGTTCTTC.

Worth noting for this clonotype: A much larger clone is a single base away; this may be a read error. This sequence joins TRBV12-3 or TRBV12-4 and TRBJ2-7; tentative D call: TRBD2 (7 bases). This CDR3 contains 14 residues. CDR3 residues: CACSLGGGGYEQYF. For the CDR3, the DNA is TGTGCCTGCAGTTTGGGAGGGGGTGGCTACGAGCAGTACTTC.

This clonotype came up many times. The chain couples TRBV7-2 to TRBJ2-7, with 12 bases that match TRBD2. The ends lost 8 bases at V and 12 bases at J; junction bases unmatched: 17. In germline, CDR1 is SGHTA, CDR2 FQGNSA. The CDR3 runs 15 residues. CDR3 in DNA: TGTGCCAGCGCCTTGGGGGGACTAGCGGGCCAATGGCCGTACTTC. Amino acids: CASALGGLAGQWPYF.

This clonotype was seen ten or more times. The chain has TRBV27 and TRBJ2-3, with TRBD2 identical over 9 bases. CDR3 length: 18 amino acids. Trimming cost V 4 bases and J 0 bases; bases outside gene matches: 11. Germline V lookup: CDR1 MNHEY, CDR2 SMNVEV (reference sequence). CDR3 residues: CASSSELAGLTSTDTQYF. As DNA, the CDR3 is TGTGCCAGCAGTTCTGAACTAGCGGGCCTAACTAGCACAGATACGCAGTATTTT.

This clonotype appeared a few times. This chain connects TRBV5-1 to TRBJ1-1; D is unresolved. Germline-derived CDR1 and CDR2 are SGHRS and YFSETQ. V shed 7 bases and J shed 1 base, with 11 bases lying between them. The CDR3 spans 13 residues. The CDR3 DNA sequence: TGCGCCAGCTCTGCACAGCCGAACACTGAAGCTTTCTTT. It codes for CASSAQPNTEAFF.